This T cell receptor (beta chain) was profiled in a study of cytomegalovirus exposure and HLA in healthy donors. The overall study: Early released data comprised 80 million to 90 million unique TCRs from HLA-typed donors. The study's findings and limits: Researchers reported in a later analysis that common viral pathogens appeared linked to several top clusters. A later analysis revealed that TCR association rates differed between HLA loci, peaking at DRB1 and bottoming out at HLA-C.

In regard to this clone: The antigen is undetermined.

V lost 11 bases to trimming and J lost 0 bases; unmatched junction nucleotides: 6. This CDR3 is built from 14 residues. The germline gives CDR1 SGHAT, CDR2 FQNNGV. A multiplex PCR was run with 60 Vbeta primers and 13 Jbeta primers. The table came from immunoSEQ multiplex PCR; TCRdb's copy has only in-frame clones and leaves some out. The data hold under 200,000 clones, with about four fifths observed a single time. Healthy bone marrow donors supplied every sample. The sequenced sample was PBMCs. The chain uses TRBV11-2 and TRBJ2-1; 8 positions agree with TRBD1. The clonotype was recovered from a woman aged 45-65 years in good health and CMV-seronegative. In DNA, the CDR3 is TGTGCCTCCAAACAGGGGGTCTCCTACAATGAGCAGTTCTTC. As protein: CASKQGVSYNEQFF.